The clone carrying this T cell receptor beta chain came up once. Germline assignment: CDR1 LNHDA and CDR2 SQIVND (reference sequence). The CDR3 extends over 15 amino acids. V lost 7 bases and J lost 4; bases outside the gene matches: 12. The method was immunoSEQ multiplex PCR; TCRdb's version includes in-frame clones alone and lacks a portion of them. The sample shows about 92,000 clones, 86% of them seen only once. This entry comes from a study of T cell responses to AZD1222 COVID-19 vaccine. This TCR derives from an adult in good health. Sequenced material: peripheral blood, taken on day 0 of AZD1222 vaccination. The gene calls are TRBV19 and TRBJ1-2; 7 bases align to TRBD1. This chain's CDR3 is CASKRTGDLGYGYTF. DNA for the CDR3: TGTGCCAGTAAAAGGACAGGCGACCTCGGCTATGGCTACACCTTC.